This section outlines one TCR beta chain sequence together with its context. Its antigen is undetermined. It may be a read error: a sequence one base away is much more abundant. This CDR3 fails to terminate in the conserved phenylalanine or tryptophan, so it likely reflects a read error. Study-wide results and limits: In terms of TCR gene usage, tumor memory CD4+ T cells clustered together with blood and lymph node memory CD4+ cells, as well as with lymph node naive CD4+ cells. Tumor Treg TCRs overlapped most with tumor naive CD4+ cells.

After constant-region reverse-primer amplification, full-length variable regions underwent semi-nested PCR with Nested Universal Primer A. TCRdb called the 5' RACE reads again in MiXCR, with one record for every CDR3 protein. This table holds 50,000 to 80,000 distinct CDR3 sequences, less than 25% found once. The material sequenced was memory CD4+ T cells sorted from a lymph node. Stated subset: memory CD4+ T cells, CD4+CD45RO+CD25-. The sequence was collected from a female donor with breast cancer.

CDR3 in DNA: TGTGCCAGCAGTTACTCGCAGTCCTATAATTCACCCCTCCACTCT. Amino acids: CASSYSQSYNSPLHS. J is TRBJ1-6 and V is TRBV6-5; D uncertain. V shed 0 bases and J shed 1 base, with 4 bases lying between them. In germline, CDR1 is MNHEY, CDR2 SVGAGI. The CDR3 spans 15 residues.